The clone carrying this T cell receptor beta chain was observed a handful of times. There are 17 residues in the CDR3. The germline gives CDR1 SGHTA, CDR2 FQGNSA. V lost 1 base, J lost 0 bases, and 4 bases stayed unmatched. In TCRdb, the RT-PCR reads were re-called with MiXCR into one record per CDR3 protein. The sample records more than 550,000 distinct CDR3 sequences, approximately 15% being singletons. J is TRBJ2-3 and V is TRBV7-2; 10 positions agree with TRBD2. Source material: memory CD4+ T cells from blood. This clonotype was sampled from a female donor in good health, serving as a healthy control. Written as DNA, the CDR3 is TGTGCCAGCAGCTTAGTCGCGACTAGCGGGAGCACAGATACGCAGTATTTT. Amino acids: CASSLVATSGSTDTQYF.